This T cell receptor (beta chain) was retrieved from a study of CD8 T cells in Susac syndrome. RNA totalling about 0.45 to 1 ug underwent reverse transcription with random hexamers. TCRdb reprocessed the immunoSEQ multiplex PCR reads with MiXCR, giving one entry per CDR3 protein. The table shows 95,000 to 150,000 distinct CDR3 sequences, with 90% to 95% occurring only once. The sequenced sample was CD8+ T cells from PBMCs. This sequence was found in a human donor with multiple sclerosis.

The CDR3 coding sequence is TGCAGTGCTAGAGATCCCGAGAGGGCGTGGGGAGGCACTGAAGCTTTCTTT. Encoded protein: CSARDPERAWGGTEAFF. The J gene is TRBJ1-1, the V gene TRBV20-1; D ambiguous. The CDR3 has 17 amino acids. Looked up from germline, CDR1 is DFQATT and CDR2 is SNEGSKA (reference sequence). V dropped 0 bases and J dropped 4 bases, with 21 bases sitting between them.